The present T cell receptor (beta chain) was sequenced within a study of chemoradiotherapy in HPV16-positive cancers (dated by TCRdb to 2021 to 2024). Broadly, across the study: Candidate HPV-specific T-cell clones and common TCR motifs were defined through functional T-cell assays on cells from a couple of HPV16-positive patients. The study set out to ask whether T-cell immunity against the HPV oncoproteins E6 and E7 changes over the course of chemoradiotherapy and whether that immunity affects survival. The candidate HPV-specific TCRs and motifs were then tracked in TCR repertoires from 86 patients with HPV-related cancers.

As regards this clone: Its specific antigen is unknown. Base qualities are missing; no much larger clone stands one base away.

Points the paper makes about the study in general: In HPV16-positive patients, expansion of HPV-responsive T cells during chemoradiotherapy was found to be associated with improved recurrence-free survival. The functional definition of HPV-specific T cells was derived from only a couple of HPV16-positive patients, and the survival association was reported for HPV16-positive patients. Expansion of candidate HPV-specific clones and E7-related TCR motifs was observed in the tumor microenvironment during treatment, whereas no such expansion was observed for non-HPV-specific T cells.

The library was prepared using the immunoSEQ multiplex PCR assay. TCRdb stores this immuneACCESS table with in-frame sequences only. Part of the clones is absent; in the studies checked, under half of the shortfall reflects unresolved V genes, and no reason is known for the rest. Within this sample are under 30,000 clones, with roughly 94% of them counted one time only. 2.7% of the sample is held by the ten biggest clonotypes. Because repertoires were sampled repeatedly during chemoradiotherapy, clonal expansion in the tumor microenvironment could be followed. The source of this sequence is a human donor with HPV-associated anogenital cancer. This specimen was acquired from a patient who underwent chemoradiotherapy.

In nucleotides, the sequence is TGTGCCAGCAGCTTGGGCTCAGGACAGTCCTACGAGCAGTACTTC. Its product reads: CASSLGSGQSYEQYF. This chain is built from TRBV5-4 and TRBJ2-7, with TRBD1 tentatively as D gene (6 bases match). Spanning cysteine to phenylalanine, the CDR3 consists of 15 amino acids. Only the CDR3 portion is preserved as DNA: 45 bases, with reading frame beginning at the first base. The junction shows trimming of 0 bases on V and 1 base on J, plus 11 bases between the germline ends. Per the germline V gene (reference sequence), SGHNT is the CDR1 and YYREEE is the CDR2.